This T cell receptor beta chain derives from a study of blood T cell repertoires in COVID-19 (TCRdb year 2020). General notes on the study: Samples covering the acute and convalescent phases of COVID-19 were provided by collaborators in the United States, Italy and Spain. The sample metadata nearly always contained a de-identified subject ID, COVID-19 status, age in years and sex. Where HLA class I and class II types were available, the types were taken from metadata supplied by the sample provider, not from assay-based typing. Subjects who had been exposed to COVID-19, were actively infected with it, or had recovered from it provided the deeply sampled blood TCRbeta repertoires that made up the dataset. Samples came from the ongoing ImmuneRACE study (first 160 participants) plus 1,254 subjects from 6 global collaborators. The repertoires were made available in a free public database intended to serve as a resource for research on the immune response to SARS-CoV-2. The material from the prospective study consisted of cDNA or gDNA derived from T cells, B-cell-depleted T cells, or PBMCs.

Another Seattle source contributed samples from volunteer blood donors who had recovered from COVID-19. The collaborating institutions used their own protocols to collect whole blood in K2EDTA tubes. For TCRbeta analysis, collaborator samples were shipped as frozen whole blood, as isolated PBMCs, or as DNA extracted from either sample type. Trimming removed 4 bases from V and 0 bases from J, leaving 5 bases between the germline ends. From cysteine to phenylalanine, the CDR3 is 13 amino acids long. This entry keeps only the CDR3 DNA: 39 bases, framed from base 1. Taken from the germline V gene, the CDR1 and CDR2 loops are MDHEN and SYDVKM. TCRbeta CDR3 regions were amplified from genomic DNA using the immunoSEQ Assay, a bias-controlled multiplex PCR. The original pipeline was this. Within the assay, amplification of reference gene primers was used to estimate how many nucleated cells each sample contained. Sequence reads were collapsed and filtered to measure the absolute abundance of every unique TCRbeta CDR3 rearrangement. For each sample, productive Simpson clonality was calculated as the square root of Simpson's diversity index over productive rearrangements. The source is immuneACCESS, and TCRdb retained only in-frame sequences with V and J called. Part of the clones is not carried over; for the studies checked, unresolved V genes explain less than half of this, and the remainder is unexplained. V and J calls and clone size come straight from that table; D and trimming were deduced from the DNA. Present in this sample are under 300,000 clones, 84% of which were seen just once. 1.5% to 1.9% of the sample comes from the top ten.

Results and caveats for the whole study, not just this receptor: Clinical and demographic metadata were provided uncurated, with the amount varying by source and participant.

Concerning this clone: Its specific antigen is unknown. The sample holds no much larger clone one base away, and base qualities are not on file.

Recombination linked TRBV28 to TRBJ2-3; the D gene cannot be resolved reliably. This clonotype was obtained from a woman aged 40 to 49 who had recovered from COVID-19. Material for sequencing was peripheral blood. The CDR3 in this case is CASSYTSTDTQYF. The DNA is TGTGCCAGCAGTTACACCAGCACAGATACGCAGTATTTT.